The entry below describes one T cell receptor (beta chain). Its antigen is unknown. At one of its ends the junction is not consistent with the germline gene, which may arise from a read error. The sample belongs to a study of cytomegalovirus exposure and HLA in healthy donors. General study results and limits: Presence/absence comparisons presumed near-even sequencing depth among donors. Researchers counted 164 TCR beta chains as cytomegalovirus-associated.

This PCR relied on a set of 60 Vbeta primers and 13 Jbeta primers. The data were produced by immunoSEQ multiplex PCR, yet TCRdb's version contains in-frame clones alone and is incomplete. Seen here are around 65,000 clones, 65% to 80% observed once, and the top ten hold under 20%. The sequenced sample consisted of PBMCs. The TCR originated in a man aged 35 to 55 in good health and CMV-seropositive.

The DNA of the CDR3 is TGTTCCAGCAGCTTGGGGGGGTCGGCTTACGAGCAGTACTTC. This gives the protein CSSSLGGSAYEQYF. The rearrangement uses TRBV7-9 and TRBJ2-7; 7 bases fit TRBD2. Germline V gene lookup returns CDR1 SEHNR and CDR2 FQNEAQ (reference sequence). The CDR3 totals 14 residues.